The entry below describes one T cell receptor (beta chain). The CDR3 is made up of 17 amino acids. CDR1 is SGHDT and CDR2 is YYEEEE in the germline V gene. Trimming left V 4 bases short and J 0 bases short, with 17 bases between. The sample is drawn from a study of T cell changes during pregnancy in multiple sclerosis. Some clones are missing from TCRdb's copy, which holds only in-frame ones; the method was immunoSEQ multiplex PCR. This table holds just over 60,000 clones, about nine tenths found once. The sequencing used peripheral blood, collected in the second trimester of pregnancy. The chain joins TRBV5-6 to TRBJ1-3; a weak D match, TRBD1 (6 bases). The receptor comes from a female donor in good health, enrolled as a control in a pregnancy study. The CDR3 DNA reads TGTGCCAGCAGCACAAGGGACACCCTCCTCTCTGGAAACACCATATATTTT. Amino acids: CASSTRDTLLSGNTIYF.